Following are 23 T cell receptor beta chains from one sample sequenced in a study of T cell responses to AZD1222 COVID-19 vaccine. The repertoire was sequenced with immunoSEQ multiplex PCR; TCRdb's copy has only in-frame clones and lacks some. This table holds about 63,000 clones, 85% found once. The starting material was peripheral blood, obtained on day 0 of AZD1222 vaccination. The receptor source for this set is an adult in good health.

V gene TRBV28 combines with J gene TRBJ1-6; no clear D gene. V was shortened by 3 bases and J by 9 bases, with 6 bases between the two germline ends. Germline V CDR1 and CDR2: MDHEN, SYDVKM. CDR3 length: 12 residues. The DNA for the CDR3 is TGTGCCAGCAGTTTGGGCGGTTCACCCCTCCACTTT. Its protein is CASSLGGSPLHF. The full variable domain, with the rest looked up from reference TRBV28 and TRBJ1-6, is DVKVTQSSRYLVKRTGEKVFLECVQDMDHENMFWYRQDPGLGLRLIYFSYDVKMKEKGDIPEGYSVSREKKERFSLILESASTNQTSMYLCASSLGGSPLHFGNGTRLTVT.

CDR3 residues: CASSYSGGTYEQYF. The CDR3 nucleotides read TGTGCCAGCAGTTACTCGGGGGGAACCTACGAGCAGTACTTC. The chain carries TRBV6-5 and TRBJ2-7; possible D gene TRBD2, 6 bases. This CDR3 contains 14 residues. CDR1 and CDR2 from the germline V gene are MNHEY and SVGAGI. Trimming took off 0 bases at V and 2 bases at J, with 8 bases between the two ends.

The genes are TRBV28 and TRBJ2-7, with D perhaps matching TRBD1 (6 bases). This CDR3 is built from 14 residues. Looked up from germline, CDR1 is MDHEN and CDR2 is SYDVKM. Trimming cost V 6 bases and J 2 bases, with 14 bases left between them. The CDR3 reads CASSIYQGTYEQYF. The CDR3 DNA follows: TGTGCCAGCAGCATATACCAGGGGACCTACGAGCAGTACTTC.

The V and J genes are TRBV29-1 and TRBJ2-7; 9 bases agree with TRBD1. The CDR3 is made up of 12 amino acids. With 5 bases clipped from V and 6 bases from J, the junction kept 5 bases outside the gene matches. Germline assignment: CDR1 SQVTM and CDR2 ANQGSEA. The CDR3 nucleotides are TGCAGCGTTAGGAGACAGGGGGGCGAGCAGTACTTC. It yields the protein CSVRRQGGEQYF.

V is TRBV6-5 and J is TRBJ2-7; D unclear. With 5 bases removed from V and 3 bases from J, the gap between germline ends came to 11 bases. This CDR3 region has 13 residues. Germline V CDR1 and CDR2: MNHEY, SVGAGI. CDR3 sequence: CASSSRANYEQYF. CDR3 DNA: TGTGCCAGCAGTAGTAGGGCAAACTACGAGCAGTACTTC.

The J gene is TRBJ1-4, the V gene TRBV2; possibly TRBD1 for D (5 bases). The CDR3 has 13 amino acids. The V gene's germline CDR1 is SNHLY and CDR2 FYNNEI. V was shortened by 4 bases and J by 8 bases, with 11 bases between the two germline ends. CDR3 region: CASSGGRNEKLFF. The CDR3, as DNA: TGTGCCAGCAGTGGGGGCCGAAACGAAAAACTGTTTTTT. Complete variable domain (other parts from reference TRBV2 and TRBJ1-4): EPEVTQTPSHQVTQMGQEVILRCVPISNHLYFYWYRQILGQKVEFLVSFYNNEISEKSEIFDDQFSVERPDGSNFTLKIRSTKLEDSAMYFCASSGGRNEKLFFGSGTQLSVL.

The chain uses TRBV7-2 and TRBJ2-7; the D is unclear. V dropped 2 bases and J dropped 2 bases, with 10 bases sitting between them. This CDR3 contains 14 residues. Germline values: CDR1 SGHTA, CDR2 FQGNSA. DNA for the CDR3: TGTGCCAGCAGCTTATTTATGGTTACCTACGAGCAGTACTTC. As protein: CASSLFMVTYEQYF.

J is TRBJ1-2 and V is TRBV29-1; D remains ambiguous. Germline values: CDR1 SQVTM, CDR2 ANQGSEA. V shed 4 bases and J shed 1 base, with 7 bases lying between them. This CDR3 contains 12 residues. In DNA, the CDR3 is TGCAGCGTTGTAGCCGATAACTATGGCTACACCTTC. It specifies CSVVADNYGYTF.

CDR3 region: CASSSRTGLNQPQHF. CDR3 sequence (DNA): TGTGCCAGCAGCTCCAGGACAGGCTTGAATCAGCCCCAGCATTTT. The chain couples TRBV7-2 to TRBJ1-5, with TRBD1 matching over 7 bases. The trim removed 4 bases at V and 4 bases at J, leaving 7 bases unmatched. CDR1 is SGHTA and CDR2 is FQGNSA in the germline V gene. The CDR3 runs to 15 residues.

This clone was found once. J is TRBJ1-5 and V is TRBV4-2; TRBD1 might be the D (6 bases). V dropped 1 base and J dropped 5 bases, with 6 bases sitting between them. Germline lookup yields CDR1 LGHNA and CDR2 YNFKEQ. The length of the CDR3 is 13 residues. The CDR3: CASSQGTDQPQHF. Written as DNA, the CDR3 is TGTGCCAGCAGCCAAGGGACAGATCAGCCCCAGCATTTT.

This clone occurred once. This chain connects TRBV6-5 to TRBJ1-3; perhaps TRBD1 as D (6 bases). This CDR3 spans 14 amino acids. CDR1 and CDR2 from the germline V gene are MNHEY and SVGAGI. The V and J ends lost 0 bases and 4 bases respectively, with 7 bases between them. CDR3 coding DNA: TGTGCCAGCAGTTACTCGCAGGGGGGAAACACCATATATTTT. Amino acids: CASSYSQGGNTIYF.

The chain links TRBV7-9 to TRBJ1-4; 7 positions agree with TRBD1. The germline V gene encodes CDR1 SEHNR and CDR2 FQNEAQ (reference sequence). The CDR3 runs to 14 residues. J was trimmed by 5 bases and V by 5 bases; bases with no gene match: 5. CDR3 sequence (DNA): TGTGCCAGCAGCCGTCTACAGGGGAATGAAAAACTGTTTTTT. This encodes CASSRLQGNEKLFF.

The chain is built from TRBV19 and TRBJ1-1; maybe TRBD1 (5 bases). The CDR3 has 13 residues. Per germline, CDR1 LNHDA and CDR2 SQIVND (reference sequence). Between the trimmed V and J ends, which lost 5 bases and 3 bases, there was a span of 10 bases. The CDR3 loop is CASSPQGDTEAFF. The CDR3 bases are TGTGCCAGTAGTCCCCAGGGAGACACTGAAGCTTTCTTT.

The chain's CDR3 is CASSNPGTDSYEQYF. For the CDR3, the DNA is TGTGCCAGCAGCAACCCCGGGACAGATTCCTACGAGCAGTACTTC. V is TRBV25-1 and J is TRBJ2-7, with 7 bases identical to TRBD1. CDR1 is MGHDK and CDR2 is SYGVNS in the germline V gene. This CDR3 is built from 15 residues. The V segment lost 6 bases and the J segment 1 base; nucleotides outside the gene matches: 9.

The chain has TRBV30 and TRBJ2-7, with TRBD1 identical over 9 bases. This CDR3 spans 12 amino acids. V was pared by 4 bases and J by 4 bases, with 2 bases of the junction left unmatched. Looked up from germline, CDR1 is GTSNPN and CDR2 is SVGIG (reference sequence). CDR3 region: CAWTGTGYEQYF. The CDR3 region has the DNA TGTGCCTGGACCGGGACAGGGTACGAGCAGTACTTC.

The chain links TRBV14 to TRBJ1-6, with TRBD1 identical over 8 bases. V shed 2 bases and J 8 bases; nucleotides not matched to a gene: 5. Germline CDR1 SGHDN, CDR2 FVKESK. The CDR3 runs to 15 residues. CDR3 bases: TGTGCCAGCAGCCAAAGACAGGGGCGGGATTCACCCCTCCACTTT. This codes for CASSQRQGRDSPLHF.

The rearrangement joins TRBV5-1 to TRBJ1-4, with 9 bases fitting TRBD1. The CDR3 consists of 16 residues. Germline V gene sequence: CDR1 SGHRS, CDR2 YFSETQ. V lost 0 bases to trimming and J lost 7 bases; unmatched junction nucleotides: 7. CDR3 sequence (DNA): TGCGCCAGCAGCTTGGCCGACAGGGGGAGCGGTGAAAAACTGTTTTTT. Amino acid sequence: CASSLADRGSGEKLFF.

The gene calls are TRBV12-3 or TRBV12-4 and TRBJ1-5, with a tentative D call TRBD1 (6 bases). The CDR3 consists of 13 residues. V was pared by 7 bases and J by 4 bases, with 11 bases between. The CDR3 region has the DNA TGTGCCAGCACTAGACAGGAGAATCAGCCCCAGCATTTT. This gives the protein CASTRQENQPQHF.

The CDR3 is CASGPSGAPLHF. The CDR3 DNA is TGTGCCAGCGGCCCTTCGGGGGCACCCCTCCACTTT. This chain uses TRBV25-1 with TRBJ1-6; maybe TRBD1 (5 bases). The CDR3 runs 12 residues. Germline CDR1 is MGHDK and CDR2 is SYGVNS. V was trimmed by 8 bases and J by 11 bases, leaving 13 bases between them.

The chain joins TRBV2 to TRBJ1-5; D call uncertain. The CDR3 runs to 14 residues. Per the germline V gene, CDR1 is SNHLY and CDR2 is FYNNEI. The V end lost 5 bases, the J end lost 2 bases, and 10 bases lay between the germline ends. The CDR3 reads CASSITSGNQPQHF. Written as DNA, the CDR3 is TGTGCCAGCAGTATAACGTCGGGCAATCAGCCCCAGCATTTT. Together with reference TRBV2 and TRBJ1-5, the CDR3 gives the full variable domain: EPEVTQTPSHQVTQMGQEVILRCVPISNHLYFYWYRQILGQKVEFLVSFYNNEISEKSEIFDDQFSVERPDGSNFTLKIRSTKLEDSAMYFCASSITSGNQPQHFGDGTRLSIL.

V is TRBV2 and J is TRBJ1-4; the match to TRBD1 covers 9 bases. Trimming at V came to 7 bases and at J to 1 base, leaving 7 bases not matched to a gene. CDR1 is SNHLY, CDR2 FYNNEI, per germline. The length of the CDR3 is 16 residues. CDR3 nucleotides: TGTGCCAGCAAATACAGGGGGCGCGGAACTAATGAAAAACTGTTTTTT. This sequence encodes CASKYRGRGTNEKLFF.

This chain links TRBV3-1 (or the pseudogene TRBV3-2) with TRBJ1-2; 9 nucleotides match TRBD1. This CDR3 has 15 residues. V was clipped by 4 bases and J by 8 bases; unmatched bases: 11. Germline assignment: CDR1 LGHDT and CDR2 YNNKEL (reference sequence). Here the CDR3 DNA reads TGTGCCAGCAGCCCTGCAGGGACAGGGCGCTCCGGCTACACCTTC. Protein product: CASSPAGTGRSGYTF.

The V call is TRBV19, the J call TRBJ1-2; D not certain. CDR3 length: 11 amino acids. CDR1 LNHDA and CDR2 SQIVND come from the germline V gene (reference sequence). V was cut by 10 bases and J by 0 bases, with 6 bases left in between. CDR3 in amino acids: CATGSNYGYTF. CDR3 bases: TGTGCCACCGGGTCTAACTATGGCTACACCTTC.